This entry concerns a single T cell receptor beta chain. The antigen remains unidentified. Synthesis of TCR beta cDNA was carried out from 500 ng total RNA with a constant-region primer. What produced the TCR beta libraries was three nested multiplex PCR rounds using slightly modified ARM-PCR. TRBV1-TRBV30 forward primers and a C-beta reverse primer were used in the first two PCR rounds, which each ran for about 9 cycles. TCRdb passed the multiplex PCR reads through MiXCR, listing each CDR3 protein once. The table includes approximately 300,000 distinct CDR3 sequences, 65% detected once. This entry belongs to a study of tumor-infiltrating lymphocytes in primary liver carcinoma. For the study at large: Tumors, staged T1-T3 N0M0, spanned roughly 4 to 10 cm.

Whole-study findings and limits: Bulk unsorted sampling precluded comparing CD4+ and CD8+ repertoires.

Germline values: CDR1 GTSNPN, CDR2 SVGIG (reference sequence). The CDR3 spans 16 residues. V lost 4 bases, J lost 11 bases, and 29 bases lay in between. Germline DNA was extracted alongside blood RNA, which was obtained from unsorted whole blood. Chronic HBV infection, untreated so far, was present in the patients. This chain connects TRBV30 to TRBJ1-2; no reliable D call. This TCR derives from a man between 40 and 49 years old with primary liver carcinoma and hepatitis B virus infection. The sequencing sample was made of peripheral blood. CDR3 sequence: CAWTPRTAPRNYVYTF. DNA of the CDR3: TGTGCCTGGACCCCAAGAACGGCACCACGTAACTATGTTTACACCTTC.